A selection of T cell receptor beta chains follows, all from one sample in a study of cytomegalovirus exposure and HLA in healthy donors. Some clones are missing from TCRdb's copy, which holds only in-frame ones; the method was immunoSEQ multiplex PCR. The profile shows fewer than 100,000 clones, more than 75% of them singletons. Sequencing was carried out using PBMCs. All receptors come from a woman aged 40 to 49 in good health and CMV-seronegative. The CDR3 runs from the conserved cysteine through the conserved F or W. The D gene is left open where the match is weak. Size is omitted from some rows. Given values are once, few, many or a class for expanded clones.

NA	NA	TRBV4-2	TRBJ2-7	TGTGCCAGCAGCCAAGTGGGCCAGGGGTCCTCCTACGAGCAGTACTTC	CASSQVGQGSSYEQYF
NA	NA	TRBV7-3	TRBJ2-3	TGTGCCAGCAGCCGTCTTTCGTTTGATACGCAGTATTTT	CASSRLSFDTQYF
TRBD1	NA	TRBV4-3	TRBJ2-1	TGCGCCAGCAGCCAAGATGGCTACAGGGGTGATGAGCAGTTCTTC	CASSQDGYRGDEQFF
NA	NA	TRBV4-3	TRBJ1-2	TGCGCCAGCAGCCCGACACCTCACCCAATCCGGAATGGCTACCCCTTC	CASSPTPHPIRNGYPF
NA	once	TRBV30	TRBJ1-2	TGTGCCTGGAGTGTACAGGCGGGGGAGGGCTACACCTTC	CAWSVQAGEGYTF
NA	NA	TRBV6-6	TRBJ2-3	TGTGCCAGCAGTTACCTCAAAGACGGAAGACAAGGTGGTTTT	CASSYLKDGRQGGF
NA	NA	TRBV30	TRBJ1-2	TGTGCCTGGGTCCTGAACTATGGCTACACCTTC	CAWVLNYGYTF
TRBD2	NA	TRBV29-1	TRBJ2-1	TGCAGCGTTGATCCCCCTCCCAGCGGGGGGGCAGGTGAGCAGTTCTTC	CSVDPPPSGGAGEQFF
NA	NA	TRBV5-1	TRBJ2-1	TGCGCCAGCAGCGGACTCGTTGGTCATGAGCAGTTCTTC	CASSGLVGHEQFF
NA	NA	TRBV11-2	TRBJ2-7	TGTGCCAGCAGTCCACGTAGTTTATACGAGCAGTACTTC	CASSPRSLYEQYF
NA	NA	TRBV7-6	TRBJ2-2	TGTGCCAGCAGCTTACTGTCTTCGCGTGGCACCGGGGAGCTGTTTTTT	CASSLLSSRGTGELFF
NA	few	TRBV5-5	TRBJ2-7	TGTGCCAGCAGCTTGAGCAGGACCTACGAGCAGTACTTC	CASSLSRTYEQYF
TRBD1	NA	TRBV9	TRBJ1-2	TGTGCCAGCAGCGTAGCTAACAGGGGGGAATATGGCTACACCTTC	CASSVANRGEYGYTF
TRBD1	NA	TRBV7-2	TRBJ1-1	TGTGCCAGCAGCCCCACAGGGGGAAGAGGTGAAGCTTTCTTT	CASSPTGGRGEAFF
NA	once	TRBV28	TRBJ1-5	TGTGCCAGCAGGGGGCAGGTACAGCCCCAGCATTTT	CASRGQVQPQHF
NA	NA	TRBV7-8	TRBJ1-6	TGTGCCAGCAGCTACGGACAGAGCTCCTATAATTCACCCCTCCACTTT	CASSYGQSSYNSPLHF
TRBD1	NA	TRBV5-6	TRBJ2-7	TGTGCCAGCAGCACGGGGACAGACTACGAGCAGTACTTC	CASSTGTDYEQYF
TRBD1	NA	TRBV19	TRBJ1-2	TGTGCCAGTAGATCCCACAGGGGCTATGGCTACACCTTC	CASRSHRGYGYTF
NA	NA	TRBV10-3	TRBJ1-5	TGTGCCATCAGTGACCTGACAGGCGGAGGTCAGCCCCAGCATTTT	CAISDLTGGGQPQHF
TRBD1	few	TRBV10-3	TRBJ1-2	TGTGCCATCAGGCAAGACAGGGATGTCGATGGCTACACCTTC	CAIRQDRDVDGYTF
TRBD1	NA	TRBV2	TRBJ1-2	TGTGCCAGCAGACGGGACAGGGGTGGCTACACCTTC	CASRRDRGGYTF
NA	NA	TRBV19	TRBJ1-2	TGTGCCAGTAGTGCATACAAGGAAGCAGAGGTCTATGGCTACACCTTC	CASSAYKEAEVYGYTF
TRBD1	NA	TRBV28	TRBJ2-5	TGTGCCAGCAGTTTGGGACAGGGGGAAGCGGCCCAGTACTTC	CASSLGQGEAAQYF
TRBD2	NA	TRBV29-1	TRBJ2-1	TGCAGCGTTGGGAATGGGGGGGTTTACAATGAGCAGTTCTTC	CSVGNGGVYNEQFF
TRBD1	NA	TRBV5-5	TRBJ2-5	TGTGCCAGCAGCCGACAGGGTGGGGTTCGAGAGACCCAGTACTTC	CASSRQGGVRETQYF
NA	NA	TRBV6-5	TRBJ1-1	TGTGCCAGCAGTCCAGGGGACACTGAAGCTTTCTTT	CASSPGDTEAFF
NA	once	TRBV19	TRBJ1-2	TGTGCCAGTAGTACGGCGACTTCTGTTCGTGGCTACACCTTC	CASSTATSVRGYTF
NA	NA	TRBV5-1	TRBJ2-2	TGCGCCAGCAGCCCTAGTGCAGCGAACACCGGGGAGCTGTTTTTT	CASSPSAANTGELFF
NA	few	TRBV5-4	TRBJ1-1	TGTGCCAGCAGCTTGGTGAGTAGCACTGAAGCTTTCTTT	CASSLVSSTEAFF
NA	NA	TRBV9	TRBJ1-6	TGTGCCAGCAGCGTGGGCGGGGTGGTTTCACCCCTCCACTTT	CASSVGGVVSPLHF
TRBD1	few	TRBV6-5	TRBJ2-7	TGTGCCAGCAGTTACCATCTAGGACAGGGAACCTACGAGCAGTACTTC	CASSYHLGQGTYEQYF
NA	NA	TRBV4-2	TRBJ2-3	TGTGCCAGCAGCCAAGCCGCGTACTCGGGAACAGATACGCAGTATTTT	CASSQAAYSGTDTQYF
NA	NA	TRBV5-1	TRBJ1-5	TGCGCCAGCAGCCCGGTAGGTGTGGGGCGAAGTCAGCCCCAGCATTTT	CASSPVGVGRSQPQHF
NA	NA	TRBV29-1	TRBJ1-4	TGCAGCGTTGCCAGGGGAGATGAAAAACTGTTTTTT	CSVARGDEKLFF
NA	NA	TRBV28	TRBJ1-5	TGTGCCAATCAGGGGTCCCTCAATCAGCCCCAGCATTTT	CANQGSLNQPQHF
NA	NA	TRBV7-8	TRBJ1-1	TGTGCCAGCAGCGGACGGGACATGAACACTGAAGCTTTCTTT	CASSGRDMNTEAFF
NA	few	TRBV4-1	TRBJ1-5	TGCGCCAGCAGCCCCAGGGTCGGGCCCTTTGGGCCCCAGCATTTT	CASSPRVGPFGPQHF
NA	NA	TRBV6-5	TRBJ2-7	TGTGCCAGCAGTTACAGCTACAGGGTGAGCTCCTACGAGCAGTACTTC	CASSYSYRVSSYEQYF
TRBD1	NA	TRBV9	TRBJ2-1	TGTGCCAGCAGCGGGACCGGGACAGGGTACAATGAGCAGTTCTTC	CASSGTGTGYNEQFF
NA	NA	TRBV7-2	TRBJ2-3	TGTGCCAGCAGCTCGACAGGCTATACGCAGTATTTT	CASSSTGYTQYF
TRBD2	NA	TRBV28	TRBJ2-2	TGTGCCAGCCTGACTAGCGGGGGGGCCTGGCGGGAGCTGTTTTTT	CASLTSGGAWRELFF
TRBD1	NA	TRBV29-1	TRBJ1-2	TGCAGCGTTGAGTGGACAGGGGGCCCCAGCGGAGCTAACTATGGCTACACCTTC	CSVEWTGGPSGANYGYTF
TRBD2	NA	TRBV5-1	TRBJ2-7	TGCGCCAGCAGCATGACTAGCGGGGGACGTTACGAGCAGTACTTC	CASSMTSGGRYEQYF
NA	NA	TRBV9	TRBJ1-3	TGTGCCAGCAGCGTGACTGTCGGAAACACCATATATTTT	CASSVTVGNTIYF